These 17 T cell receptor beta chains were all obtained from the same sample, sequenced in a study of cytomegalovirus exposure and HLA in healthy donors. The PCR had 60 Vbeta and 13 Jbeta primers. Some clones are missing from TCRdb's copy, which holds only in-frame ones; the method was immunoSEQ multiplex PCR. Recorded for this sample: about 200,000 clones. Sequencing was carried out using PBMCs. These receptors all come from a girl aged 2 to 10 in good health and CMV-seropositive.

This sequence joins TRBV18 and TRBJ2-5, with D perhaps matching TRBD2 (5 bases). V was shortened by 4 bases and J by 4 bases, with 10 bases between the two germline ends. This CDR3 is built from 13 residues. The germline gives CDR1 KGHSH, CDR2 LQKENI. CDR3 nucleotide sequence: TGTGCCAGCTCACAGGGAAGCGGAGAGACCCAGTACTTC. It is translated as CASSQGSGETQYF.

The chain uses TRBV6-5 and TRBJ1-4, with TRBD1 matching over 8 bases. Germline CDR1 and CDR2: MNHEY and SVGAGI. The CDR3 is 14 residues long. The ends lost 6 bases at V and 5 bases at J; junction bases unmatched: 5. In DNA, the CDR3 is TGTGCCAGCAGCGGGACAGGCCTAAATGAAAAACTGTTTTTT. This sequence encodes CASSGTGLNEKLFF.

This chain links TRBV19 with TRBJ2-1, with 11 bases identical to TRBD2. This CDR3 region has 15 residues. Per germline, CDR1 LNHDA and CDR2 SQIVND (reference sequence). V lost 8 bases to trimming and J lost 5 bases; unmatched junction nucleotides: 8. DNA for the CDR3: TGTGCCAGTCGGTCTCTAGCGGGAGGAAACAATGAGCAGTTCTTC. Its protein product is CASRSLAGGNNEQFF.

The chain joins TRBV27 to TRBJ2-1; 8 bases agree with TRBD2. CDR1 is MNHEY and CDR2 is SMNVEV in the germline V gene (reference sequence). CDR3 length equals 15 residues. V gave up 4 bases and J gave up 8 bases; unmatched junction bases: 10. The CDR3 spells CASSYGRAKFDEQFF. In DNA form, the CDR3 reads TGTGCCAGCAGTTACGGGAGGGCCAAGTTCGATGAGCAGTTCTTC.

This sequence joins TRBV10-3 and TRBJ2-1; no definite D call. The ends were cut back, 7 bases at V and 3 bases at J, with 16 bases in the middle. CDR3 length equals 15 residues. Per the germline V gene, CDR1 is ENHRY and CDR2 is SYGVKD. CDR3: CAIMPELVGYNEQFF. CDR3 DNA sequence: TGTGCCATCATGCCCGAACTGGTCGGCTACAATGAGCAGTTCTTC.

The J gene is TRBJ1-5, the V gene TRBV6-4; D not resolved. The germline CDR1 and CDR2 sequences are MRHNA and SNTAGT. This CDR3 has 17 residues. V dropped 0 bases and J dropped 4 bases, with 16 bases sitting between them. The DNA of the CDR3 is TGTGCCAGCAGTGACTCGAGGTCAGAAGTTCGAAATCAGCCCCAGCATTTT. As protein: CASSDSRSEVRNQPQHF.

The chain joins TRBV12-5 to TRBJ2-3, with D uncertain. Germline V gene data show CDR1 as LGHNT and CDR2 as FRNRAP. Trimming cost V 2 bases and J 5 bases, with 8 bases left between them. The CDR3 runs 13 residues. The CDR3 DNA reads TGTGCTAGTGGTTTGAACTCGGGAGATACGCAGTATTTT. This encodes CASGLNSGDTQYF. The full variable domain, with the rest looked up from reference TRBV12-5 and TRBJ2-3, is DARVTQTPRHKVTEMGQEVTMRCQPILGHNTVFWYRQTMMQGLELLAYFRNRAPLDDSGMPKDRFSAEMPDATLATLKIQPSEPRDSAVYFCASGLNSGDTQYFGPGTRLTVL.

The chain combines TRBV27 with TRBJ1-1; D is undetermined. V lost 3 bases to trimming and J lost 3 bases, with 14 bases between them. This CDR3 has 15 residues. Germline assignment: CDR1 MNHEY and CDR2 SMNVEV (reference sequence). The chain's CDR3 is CASSFRSFGDTEAFF. CDR3 DNA sequence: TGTGCCAGCAGTTTTCGGTCCTTTGGAGACACTGAAGCTTTCTTT.

V usage is TRBV5-8 and J usage is TRBJ1-5; 7 bases fit TRBD1. The CDR3 has 18 residues. The V segment lost 4 bases and the J segment 0 bases; nucleotides outside the gene matches: 13. Germline values: CDR1 SGHTS, CDR2 YDEGEE. CDR3 sequence: CASSTDRKGPYSNQPQHF. CDR3 in DNA: TGTGCCAGCAGCACGGACAGGAAGGGACCCTATAGCAATCAGCCCCAGCATTTT.

V is TRBV29-1 and J is TRBJ2-7; 9 nucleotides agree with TRBD2. V lost 3 bases, J lost 5 bases, and 5 bases stayed unmatched. Germline V gene data show CDR1 as SQVTM and CDR2 as ANQGSEA. The CDR3 is 13 residues long. CDR3 loop: CSVEASGNHEQYF. The CDR3 DNA follows: TGCAGCGTTGAGGCTAGCGGGAACCACGAGCAGTACTTC.

The chain combines TRBV6-1 with TRBJ1-5; D is possibly TRBD1 (6 bases). V was cut by 7 bases and J by 4 bases, with 17 bases left in between. The CDR3 length is 15 residues. From germline, CDR1 is MNHNS and CDR2 SASEGT. Here the CDR3 DNA reads TGTGCCAGCACCCTACAGGGTGTTCTTAATCAGCCCCAGCATTTT. As protein: CASTLQGVLNQPQHF.

The V call is TRBV19, the J call TRBJ1-1, with D possibly TRBD1 on 5 matching bases. Germline CDR1 reads LNHDA; CDR2 reads SQIVND (reference sequence). The CDR3 is 13 amino acids. The ends were cut back, 3 bases at V and 3 bases at J, with 8 bases in the middle. The CDR3 loop reads CASSMTDDTEAFF. Here the CDR3 DNA reads TGTGCCAGTAGTATGACAGACGACACTGAAGCTTTCTTT.

This chain connects TRBV29-1 to TRBJ1-1; 11 positions match TRBD1. CDR3 length: 15 residues. V trimming: 0 bases; J trimming: 12 bases; junction bases outside the gene matches: 12. Germline-derived CDR1 and CDR2 are SQVTM and ANQGSEA. CDR3 nucleotides: TGCAGCGTTGAAGACCCCGAAGGACAGGGGGCATCATCTTTCTTT. Amino acids: CSVEDPEGQGASSFF.

The chain is built from TRBV6-5 and TRBJ2-5; 8 nucleotides match TRBD1. The germline V gene has CDR1 MNHEY and CDR2 SVGAGI. V was pared by 4 bases and J by 4 bases, with 8 bases of the junction left unmatched. The CDR3 runs to 15 residues. The CDR3 here is CASSLMTGARETQYF. CDR3 nucleotide sequence: TGTGCCAGCAGTTTAATGACAGGGGCACGAGAGACCCAGTACTTC.

The V gene is TRBV18, the J gene TRBJ2-3; no firm D call. Per germline, CDR1 KGHSH and CDR2 LQKENI. V was pared by 0 bases and J by 2 bases, with 9 bases between. This CDR3 has 15 amino acids. The CDR3 is CASSPPRVITDTQYF. For the CDR3, the DNA is TGTGCCAGCTCACCACCGAGAGTAATCACAGATACGCAGTATTTT.

This chain uses TRBV6-5 with TRBJ1-2; 9 bases agree with TRBD1. The germline V gene encodes CDR1 MNHEY and CDR2 SVGAGI. J gave up 6 bases and V 5 bases, and 4 bases lay outside the gene matches. This CDR3 region has 13 residues. This chain's CDR3 is CASSRDRVNGYTF. CDR3 in DNA: TGTGCCAGCAGTAGGGACAGGGTGAATGGCTACACCTTC.

V is TRBV5-4 and J is TRBJ2-5; no clear D. Germline-derived CDR1 and CDR2 are SGHNT and YYREEE (reference sequence). The V and J ends lost 4 bases and 1 base respectively, with 20 bases between them. The CDR3 spans 17 residues. Here the CDR3 reads CASSPPIRHGTQETQYF. The DNA for the CDR3 is TGTGCCAGCAGCCCTCCTATCCGACACGGAACCCAAGAGACCCAGTACTTC.